This T cell receptor beta chain came from a study of blood T cell repertoires in COVID-19. Study background: Researchers got acute and convalescent COVID-19 samples from the United States, Italy and Spain. The cDNA or gDNA used as material had been derived from T cells, B-cell-depleted T cells, or PBMCs.

Germline V lookup: CDR1 SGHRS, CDR2 YFSETQ. Trimming removed 0 bases at V and 1 base at J, with 4 bases between. The CDR3 sequence is 13 residues long. Sequenced by immunoSEQ multiplex PCR; TCRdb stores in-frame clones only, minus some. The data show just under 150,000 clones, around 87% seen once. The receptor was derived from a woman aged 45-65 years with active or convalescent COVID-19. The chain has TRBV5-1 and TRBJ2-5; D gene ambiguous. The material sequenced was peripheral blood. Written as DNA, the CDR3 is TGCGCCAGCAGCTTGGACACCCAAGAGACCCAGTACTTC. It yields the protein CASSLDTQETQYF.